This record concerns one TCR beta chain sequence. Only in-frame clones appear in the TCRdb table, and some are missing; sequencing was by immunoSEQ multiplex PCR. This sample has some 70,000 clones, with approximately 86% found just once. The germline CDR1 and CDR2 sequences are SNHLY and FYNNEI. Trimming shortened V by 3 bases and J by 8 bases, and 5 bases separated the two germline ends. This CDR3 comprises 12 residues. This specimen belongs to a study of OX40 agonist ivuxolimab in advanced cancers. The chain couples TRBV2 to TRBJ1-6; no clear D gene. Sequencing used CD4+ or CD8+ T cells sorted from blood, obtained in a trial of the OX40 agonist ivuxolimab. The receptor was derived from an adult with an advanced solid tumor such as melanoma, head and neck, liver or kidney cancer. The chain's CDR3 is CASSDSYSPLHF. As DNA, the CDR3 is TGTGCCAGCAGTGATTCTTATTCACCCCTCCACTTT.